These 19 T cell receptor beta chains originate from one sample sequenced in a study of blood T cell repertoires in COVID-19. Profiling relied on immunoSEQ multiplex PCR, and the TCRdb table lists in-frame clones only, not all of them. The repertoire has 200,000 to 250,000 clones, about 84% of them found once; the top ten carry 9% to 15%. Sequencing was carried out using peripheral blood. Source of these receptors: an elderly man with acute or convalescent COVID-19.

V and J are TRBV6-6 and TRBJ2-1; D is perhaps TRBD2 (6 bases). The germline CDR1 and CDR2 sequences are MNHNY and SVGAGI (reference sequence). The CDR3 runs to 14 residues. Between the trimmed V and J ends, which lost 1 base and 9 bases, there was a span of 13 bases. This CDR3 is CASSYLPGLGEQFF. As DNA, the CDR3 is TGTGCCAGCAGTTACTTGCCGGGACTGGGTGAGCAGTTCTTC.

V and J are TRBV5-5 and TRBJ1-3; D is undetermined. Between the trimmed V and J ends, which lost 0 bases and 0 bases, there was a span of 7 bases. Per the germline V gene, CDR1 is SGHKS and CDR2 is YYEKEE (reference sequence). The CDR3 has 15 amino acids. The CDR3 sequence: CASSLALGSGNTIYF. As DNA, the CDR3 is TGTGCCAGCAGCTTGGCCCTAGGCTCTGGAAACACCATATATTTT.

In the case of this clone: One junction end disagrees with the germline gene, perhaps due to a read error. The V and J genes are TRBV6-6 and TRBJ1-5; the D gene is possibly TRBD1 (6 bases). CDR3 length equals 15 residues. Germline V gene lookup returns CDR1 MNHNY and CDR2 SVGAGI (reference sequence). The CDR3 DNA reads TGTGCCAGCGCCCCGGAAGGGGGGGCCAATCAACCCCAGCATTTT. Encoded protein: CASAPEGGANQPQHF.

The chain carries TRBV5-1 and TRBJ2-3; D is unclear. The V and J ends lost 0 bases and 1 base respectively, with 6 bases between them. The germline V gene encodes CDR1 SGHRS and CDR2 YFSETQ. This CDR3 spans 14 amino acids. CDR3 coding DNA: TGCGCCAGCAGCTTGGACTACCGCACAGATACGCAGTATTTT. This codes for CASSLDYRTDTQYF.

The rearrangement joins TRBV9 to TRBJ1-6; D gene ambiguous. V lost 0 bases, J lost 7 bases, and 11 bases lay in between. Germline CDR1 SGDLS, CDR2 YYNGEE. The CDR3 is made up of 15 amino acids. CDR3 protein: CASSVEPGSNSPLHF. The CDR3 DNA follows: TGTGCCAGCAGCGTAGAACCGGGATCGAATTCACCCCTCCACTTT. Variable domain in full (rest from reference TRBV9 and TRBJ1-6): DSGVTQTPKHLITATGQRVTLRCSPRSGDLSVYWYQQSLDQGLQFLIQYYNGEERAKGNILERFSAQQFPDLHSELNLSSLELGDSALYFCASSVEPGSNSPLHFGNGTRLTVT.

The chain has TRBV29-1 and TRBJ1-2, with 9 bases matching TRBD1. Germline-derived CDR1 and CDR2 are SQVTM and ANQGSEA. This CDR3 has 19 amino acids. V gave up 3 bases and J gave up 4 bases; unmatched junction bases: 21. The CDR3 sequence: CSVDSPPEGGQGRSYGYTF. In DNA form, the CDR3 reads TGCAGCGTTGACTCCCCCCCCGAGGGCGGACAGGGGAGATCCTATGGCTACACCTTC.

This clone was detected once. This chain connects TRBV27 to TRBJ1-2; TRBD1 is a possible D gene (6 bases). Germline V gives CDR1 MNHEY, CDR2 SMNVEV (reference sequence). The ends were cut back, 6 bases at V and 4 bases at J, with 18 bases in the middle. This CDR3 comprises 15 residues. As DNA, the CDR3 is TGTGCCAGCAGCCCAAGGCAGGGGATAGGCTATGGCTACACCTTC. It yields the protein CASSPRQGIGYGYTF.

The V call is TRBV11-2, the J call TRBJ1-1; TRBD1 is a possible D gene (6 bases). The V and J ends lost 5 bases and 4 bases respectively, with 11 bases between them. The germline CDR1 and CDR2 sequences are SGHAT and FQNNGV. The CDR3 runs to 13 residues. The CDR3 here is CASSVTGSTEAFF. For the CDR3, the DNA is TGTGCCAGCAGCGTGACAGGCTCCACTGAAGCTTTCTTT.

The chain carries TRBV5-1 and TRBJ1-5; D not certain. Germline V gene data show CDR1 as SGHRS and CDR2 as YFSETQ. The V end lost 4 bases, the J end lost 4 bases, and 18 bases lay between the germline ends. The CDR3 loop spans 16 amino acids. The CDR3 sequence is CASSILPLGSNQPQHF. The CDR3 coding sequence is TGCGCCAGCAGCATCCTGCCGTTAGGGAGTAATCAGCCCCAGCATTTT.

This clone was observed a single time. The CDR3: CASSISRGNEAFF. CDR3 bases: TGCGCCAGCAGCATATCCAGGGGTAATGAAGCTTTCTTT. The chain is built from TRBV5-1 and TRBJ1-1, with D possibly matching TRBD1 (6 bases). V was cut by 4 bases and J by 7 bases, with 14 bases left in between. The germline V gene has CDR1 SGHRS and CDR2 YFSETQ. The CDR3 has 13 amino acids.

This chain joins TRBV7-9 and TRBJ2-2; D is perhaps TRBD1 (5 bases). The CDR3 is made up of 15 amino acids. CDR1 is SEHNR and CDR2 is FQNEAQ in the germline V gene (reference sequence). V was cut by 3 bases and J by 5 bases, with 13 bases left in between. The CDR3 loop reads CASSLKQGTTGELFF. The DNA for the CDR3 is TGTGCCAGCAGCTTGAAGCAGGGAACTACCGGGGAGCTGTTTTTT.

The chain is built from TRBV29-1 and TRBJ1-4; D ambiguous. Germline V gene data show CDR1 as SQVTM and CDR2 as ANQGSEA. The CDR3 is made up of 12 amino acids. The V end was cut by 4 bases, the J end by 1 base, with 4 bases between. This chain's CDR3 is CSVVRTNEKLFF. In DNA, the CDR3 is TGCAGCGTTGTCAGAACTAATGAAAAACTGTTTTTT.

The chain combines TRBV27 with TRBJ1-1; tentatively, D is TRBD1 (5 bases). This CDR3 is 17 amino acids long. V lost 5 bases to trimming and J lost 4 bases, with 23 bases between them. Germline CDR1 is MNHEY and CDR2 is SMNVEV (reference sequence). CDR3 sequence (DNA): TGTGCCAGCAGTACCAGACAGATGGGCCCCTCGGGCACTGAAGCTTTCTTT. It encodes CASSTRQMGPSGTEAFF.

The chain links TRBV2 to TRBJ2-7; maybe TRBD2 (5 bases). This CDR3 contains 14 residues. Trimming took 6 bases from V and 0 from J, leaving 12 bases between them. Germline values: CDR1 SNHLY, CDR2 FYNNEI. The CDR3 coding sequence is TGTGCCAGCAGCGCCAACGGACTCTCCTACGAGCAGTACTTC. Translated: CASSANGLSYEQYF.

CDR3 DNA: TGTGCCAGCAGCGTAGGGACAGCTTCTAATGAAAAACTGTTTTTT. This sequence encodes CASSVGTASNEKLFF. This rearrangement joins TRBV9 to TRBJ1-4; D is perhaps TRBD1 (6 bases). The CDR3 is 15 residues long. V was cut by 0 bases and J by 3 bases, with 9 bases left in between. The germline V gene has CDR1 SGDLS and CDR2 YYNGEE.

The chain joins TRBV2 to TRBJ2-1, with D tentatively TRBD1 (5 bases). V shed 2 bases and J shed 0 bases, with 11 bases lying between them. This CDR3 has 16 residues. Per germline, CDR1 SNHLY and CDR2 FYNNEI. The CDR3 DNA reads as TGTGCCAGCAGTGAACAGGGCGGTAGCTCCTACAATGAGCAGTTCTTC. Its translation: CASSEQGGSSYNEQFF.

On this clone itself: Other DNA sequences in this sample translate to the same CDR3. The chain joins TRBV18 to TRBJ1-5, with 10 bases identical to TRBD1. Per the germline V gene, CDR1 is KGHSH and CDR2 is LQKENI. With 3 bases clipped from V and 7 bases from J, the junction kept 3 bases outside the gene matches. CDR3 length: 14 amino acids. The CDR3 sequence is CASSPTGGDQPQHF. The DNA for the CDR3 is TGTGCCAGCTCACCGACAGGGGGCGACCAGCCCCAGCATTTT.

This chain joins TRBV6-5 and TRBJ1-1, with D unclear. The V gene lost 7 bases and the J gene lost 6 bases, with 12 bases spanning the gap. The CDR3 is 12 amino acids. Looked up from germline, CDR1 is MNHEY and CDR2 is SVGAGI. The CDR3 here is CASKRGGAEAFF. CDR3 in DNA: TGTGCCAGCAAGCGGGGTGGCGCTGAAGCTTTCTTT.

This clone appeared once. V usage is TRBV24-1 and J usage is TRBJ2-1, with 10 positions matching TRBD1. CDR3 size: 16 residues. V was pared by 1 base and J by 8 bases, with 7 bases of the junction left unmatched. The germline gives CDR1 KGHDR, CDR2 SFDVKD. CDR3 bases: TGTGCCACCAGTGATTTCACGACAGGGGGCAAAGATGAGCAGTTCTTC. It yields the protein CATSDFTTGGKDEQFF.